The clone carrying this TCR beta chain has only a few counts. The target antigen is unknown. These data originate in a study of T-cell memory formation after mild COVID-19. General study points: Among CD4+ contracting clones, most were CM and EM, and CD8+ ones EMRA.

Using its own MiXCR run on the 5' RACE reads, TCRdb lists one record per CDR3 protein. The repertoire has about 430,000 distinct CDR3 sequences, approximately 19% of them found once; the top ten carry 20% to 25%. The V gene's germline CDR1 is MDHEN and CDR2 SYDVKM. V dropped 6 bases and J dropped 5; count of bases not matched to a gene: 7. The CDR3 has 14 amino acids. The J gene is TRBJ2-7, the V gene TRBV28, with TRBD1 identical over 10 bases. The receptor comes from a young man who had mild COVID-19 (a few samples of this study predate the infection). Cell type and time point are not known. Sequencing was done on a sample of PBMCs or a T cell subset sorted from them (not recorded which). The CDR3 DNA sequence: TGTGCCAGCAGCCCGGGACAGGGGATGCACGAGCAGTACGTC. Translation: CASSPGQGMHEQYV.